This section outlines one TCR beta chain sequence together with its context. This clone was counted once. Its antigen has not been determined. No clone much larger than this one lies a single base away; base qualities are absent. Including the terminal cysteine and phenylalanine, the CDR3 comprises 14 residues. Only the CDR3 part of the read is kept: 42 bases, read in frame from the first base. A distance of 10 bases separates the germline ends of V and J, which lose 4 bases and 0 bases respectively. As encoded in the germline V gene (reference sequence), CDR1 is SGHNT while CDR2 is YYREEE. In Seattle, one collaborating source enrolled patients while the infection was active and tracked those patients longitudinally over the course of disease. Each collaborating institution followed its own protocols to collect whole blood in K2EDTA tubes. For TCRbeta analysis, collaborators shipped samples in one of three forms: frozen whole blood, isolated PBMCs, or DNA extracted from either of those sample types.

TCRbeta CDR3 regions were amplified from genomic DNA by means of the immunoSEQ Assay, a bias-controlled multiplex PCR. The study's own analysis went as follows. The number of nucleated cells in each sample was estimated by amplification of reference gene primers within the assay. To quantify the absolute abundance of each unique TCRbeta CDR3 rearrangement, sequence reads were collapsed and filtered. For each sample, productive Simpson clonality was calculated as the square root of Simpson's diversity index across productive rearrangements. Sourced from immuneACCESS, this table was stored by TCRdb with only in-frame sequences that have V and J called. A share of the clones is absent; for the studies checked, an unresolved V gene accounts for under half, and the remainder has no known explanation. V and J calls and clone size follow that table, whereas D and trimming were derived from the DNA. The sample includes almost 350,000 clones, with roughly 89% observed a single time. Of the sample, 3% to 4% is held by the ten largest clones.

This record belongs to a study of blood T cell repertoires in COVID-19 (dated by TCRdb to 2018 to 2020). For the wider study: The collaborator samples originated in the United States, Italy and Spain and spanned the acute and convalescent phases of COVID-19. The dataset comprised deeply sampled blood TCRbeta repertoires from subjects exposed to, actively infected with, or recovered from COVID-19. The prospective study material was composed of cDNA or gDNA derived from T cells, B-cell-depleted T cells, or PBMCs. The repertoires were released in a freely available public database intended as a resource for research on the immune response to SARS-CoV-2. HLA class I and class II types, where available, came from metadata supplied by the sample provider rather than from assay-based typing. The samples were drawn from the first 160 participants of the ongoing ImmuneRACE study and from 1,254 subjects provided by 6 global collaborators. Nearly every sample came with metadata listing a de-identified subject ID, COVID-19 status, age in years and sex.

Beyond this particular receptor, the publication reports: The quantity of clinical and demographic metadata differed by source and by participant and was supplied without curation.

This TCR was sampled from a woman aged 55-75 years with COVID-19, enrolled during active disease. The sequence joins TRBV5-4 to TRBJ1-2; the D gene cannot be named for sure. What was sequenced was peripheral blood. The CDR3 protein: CASSPSYPNYGYTF. In nucleotide form, the sequence is TGTGCCAGCAGCCCTTCGTATCCTAACTATGGCTACACCTTC. Beyond the CDR3, the reference TRBV5-4 and TRBJ1-2 genes provide the residues; the full variable domain reads: ETGVTQSPTHLIKTRGQQVTLRCSSQSGHNTVSWYQQALGQGPQFIFQYYREEENGRGNFPPRFSGLQFPNYSSELNVNALELDDSALYLCASSPSYPNYGYTFGSGTRLTVV.